The subject of this entry is one T cell receptor (beta chain). In blood CD8+ and CD4+ T cells, TCR beta underwent sequencing. These data originate in a study of CD8 T cells in Susac syndrome. When the RNA was reverse transcribed, random hexamers were used with an input of roughly 0.45 to 1 ug. Each CDR3 protein gets one entry after TCRdb re-called the immunoSEQ multiplex PCR reads with MiXCR. Among some 110,000 distinct CDR3 sequences, 90% to 95% were seen once, and the ten largest hold about 0.096%. The receptor was derived from a human donor with multiple sclerosis. The sample comprised CD4+ T cells from PBMCs.

CDR3 loop: CASSEGGTAYGYTF. As DNA, the CDR3 is TGTGCCAGCAGTGAAGGCGGGACAGCCTATGGCTACACCTTC. The genes are TRBV6-1 and TRBJ1-2, with 7 positions matching TRBD1. V lost 1 base and J lost 4; bases outside the gene matches: 3. The CDR3 runs to 14 residues. Germline assignment: CDR1 MNHNS and CDR2 SASEGT.